This TCR beta chain was captured in a study of shared clonotypes between healthy human individuals (dated by TCRdb to about 2020). Background for the entire study: Three men and a couple of women, aged 18 to 49 years, made up the cohort. For each donor, CD4 naive and CD4 memory were each given three plates, CD8 naive was given two plates, and CD8 memory was given one plate. To estimate repertoire size and how much clonotype sharing occurs between individuals, the study deeply sequenced the blood TCR repertoires of roughly 5 healthy adults. Different laboratories and diverse techniques were used to prepare libraries and sequence TCR repertoires, to increase sequencing depth and limit assay-specific biases. Leukapheresis yielded between about 0.94 and 9.5 billion PBMCs per donor. The investigation overall reported the following: Larger estimated clonotype richness was generally found for naive subsets than for memory subsets. When a handful of donors were compared, the shared fraction of clonotypes was 5% to 6.5% for naive CD4, roughly 3.4% for naive CD8, 2.3% for memory CD4, and around 0.37% for memory CD8. Higher generation probabilities were observed for clonotypes shared by all four sorted-subset donors than for non-shared clonotypes. Because the study included a small number of donors, the genetic and exposure-history diversity represented was limited. Sampling was restricted to blood, and TCR repertoires in tissues likely differ from the TCR repertoires found in blood. Pairwise subsampling indicated that sequencing depth was expected to affect the degree of clonotype sharing among donors. Even with the large sequencing depth, rarefaction of the sorted-subset datasets indicated that sequencing was incomplete.

The V end gives up 4 bases and the J end 2 bases, leaving 7 bases in the junction not matched to a gene. The CDR3 goes from the cysteine to the phenylalanine over 17 residues. Only the CDR3 DNA stays, 51 bases, in frame from base 1. Sequences SGHNT (CDR1) and YENEEA (CDR2) are obtained from the germline V gene. To note about this clone: Its antigen is still unknown. No clone much larger than this one lies a single base away; base qualities are absent.

Healthy HIV-negative adults with no recently reported acute infections or vaccinations were included as donors. Only Caucasian adults living in Nashville, Tennessee, USA were represented among the donors. CD4+ T cells were enriched by magnetic negative selection, after which naive cells were positively selected on CD45RA and the negative fraction was taken as the memory subset. Blood was collected by leukapheresis, and PBMCs were isolated by Ficoll-Histopaque density gradient centrifugation and then cryopreserved in liquid nitrogen vapor phase. Purity and quantity of every magnetically sorted T cell population were checked by analytical flow cytometry. Each sorted fraction had its genomic DNA isolated and then quantified by UV absorbance on a Nanodrop 2000c. Using the deep immunoSEQ assay, multiplex PCR amplified TCR CDR3 regions from genomic DNA. Extracted genomic DNA from each cell subset was distributed evenly across all wells of several immunoSEQ 96-well plates, and each plate was treated as a replicate. For sorted subsets, roughly 200 ng of genomic DNA, equivalent to some 30,000 T cell genomes, went into each replicate PCR. Purified libraries were measured with a Qubit 3.0 fluorometer, size-checked on a Bioanalyzer 2100, and measured again with the KAPA Library Quantification kit. Every immunoSEQ 96-well plate was sequenced on a dedicated single-read 150-cycle Illumina NextSeq 550 flow cell. The paper's data handling went like this. Because only junctional sequences without quality scores were contained in the immunoSEQ output, filtering matching that applied to full-length reads could not be performed. Sequences were annotated with PyIR, a Python wrapper for IgBLAST v1.9, and V/J genes and CDR3 were assigned using IMGT germline references. Reads with weak V/J assignments (E-value above 1e-6), missing CDR3, stop codons, out-of-frame junctions, or ambiguous translated residues were removed. V3J clonotypes were defined by identical inferred V gene, J gene, and CDR3 amino acid sequence. Percentage overlap between repertoires was computed as shared unique clonotypes divided by the size of the smaller repertoire. RTK rarefaction, the Chao1 estimator, and Recon v2.1 estimates of unobserved clonotypes were used to assess repertoire richness. OLGA was used to compute generation probabilities for all TCRbeta clonotypes that the gDNA method yielded from a few donors. TCRdb took over this immuneACCESS table, retaining in-frame rearrangements with V and J assigned. Such tables are incomplete; in checked studies, under half of the missing clones stem from an unresolved V gene, and the remainder is unexplained. The D gene and trimming were derived from the DNA, and the V and J assignments and clone size from that table. A total of about 600,000 clones appear in this sample, roughly 97% of them only once. The ten largest make up around 0.06% of the sample.

The chain is assembled from TRBV11-3 and TRBJ2-2, and TRBD2 aligns with 10 junction nucleotides. Material: naive CD4+ T cells sorted from blood. Per the publication, the cell subset or site label means: CD45RA+ positively selected. This receptor was identified in a young woman in good health. CDR3 reads: CASSSPSSGRNTGELFF. The sequenced DNA: TGTGCCAGCAGCTCCCCCTCTAGCGGGAGAAACACCGGGGAGCTGTTTTTT.